One sample yielded the 8 T cell receptor beta chains listed below, sequenced in a study of breast tumors, draining lymph nodes, adjacent tissues. Samples came from axillary lymph nodes draining the breast cancer. In TCRdb, the multiplex PCR reads were re-called with MiXCR into one record per CDR3 protein. Of nearly 200,000 distinct CDR3 sequences in the sample, approximately 30% were seen once. Input material: axillary lymph node tissue. The receptors here all came from a female donor with breast cancer. Some clones in this sample may be carry-over from other donors' samples.

At least ten counts were recorded for this clonotype. CDR3 in amino acids: CASSQQGAREKLFF. The CDR3 DNA sequence: TGTGCCAGCAGCCAACAGGGGGCGCGGGAAAAACTGTTTTTT. This chain links TRBV12-3 or TRBV12-4 with TRBJ1-4; 9 bases are a match to TRBD1. Trimming took 6 bases from V and 8 from J; bases not matched to a gene: 7. The CDR3 has 14 amino acids.

In this sample, this clonotype turned up many times. The chain recombines TRBV5-1 with TRBJ2-3; TRBD1 is a possible D gene (5 bases). V was shortened by 1 base and J by 4 bases, with 13 bases between the two germline ends. Germline V lookup: CDR1 SGHRS, CDR2 YFSETQ. This CDR3 has 15 residues. CDR3 in amino acids: CASSLLGRASDTQYF. Written as DNA, the CDR3 is TGCGCCAGCAGCTTGCTTGGCAGGGCCTCAGATACGCAGTATTTT.

To note about this clonotype: This may stem from a read error, because a much larger clone lies one nucleotide away. This sequence joins TRBV20-1 and TRBJ2-7; D gene unclear. Germline lookup yields CDR1 DFQATT and CDR2 SNEGSKA (reference sequence). The CDR3 runs to 14 residues. CDR3 region: CSARETRSSYKQYF. The CDR3 DNA reads TGCAGTGCTAGAGAGACCCGCAGCTCCTACAAGCAGTACTTC.

The chain carries TRBV29-1 and TRBJ2-1; 8 positions match TRBD2. The CDR3 totals 15 residues. With 6 bases clipped from V and 6 bases from J, the junction kept 13 bases outside the gene matches. Germline CDR1 reads SQVTM; CDR2 reads ANQGSEA. The CDR3: CSVQALAGTSNEQFF. CDR3 DNA: TGCAGCGTCCAAGCCTTAGCGGGGACTTCCAATGAGCAGTTCTTC.

Ten or more counts support this clonotype. This rearrangement joins TRBV4-1 to TRBJ1-2; 11 bases align to TRBD1. In germline, CDR1 is MGHRA, CDR2 YSYEKL. The CDR3 loop spans 15 amino acids. J gave up 6 bases and V 4 bases, and 7 bases lay outside the gene matches. The CDR3 spells CASSRPGQGVHGYTF. For the CDR3, the DNA is TGCGCCAGCAGCCGACCGGGACAGGGGGTTCATGGCTACACCTTC.

The table lists this clonotype with many counts. The V call is TRBV6-1, the J call TRBJ1-6; D uncertain. Per the germline V gene, CDR1 is MNHNS and CDR2 is SASEGT. The length of the CDR3 is 15 residues. V lost 6 bases and J 5 bases, leaving 14 bases between the germline ends. CDR3 loop: CASSPQPRNNSPLHF. The CDR3 bases are TGTGCCAGCAGCCCCCAGCCCCGGAATAATTCACCCCTCCACTTT.

This chain joins TRBV7-9 and TRBJ2-6, with a tentative D call TRBD1 (6 bases). The germline V and J ends were trimmed by 6 bases and 2 bases, with 14 bases remaining between them. This CDR3 has 16 residues. The germline gives CDR1 SEHNR, CDR2 FQNEAQ (reference sequence). Written as DNA, the CDR3 is TGTGCCAGCAGTGCTTCAGACAGGACTGGGGCCAACGTCCTGACTTTC. Its translation: CASSASDRTGANVLTF.

Only a few counts were recorded for this clonotype. Germline is not matched at one junction end, which may reflect a read error. The chain employs TRBV6-6 and TRBJ2-1, with D perhaps TRBD1 or TRBD2 (6 bases each). CDR1 MNHNY and CDR2 SVGAGI come from the germline V gene (reference sequence). The CDR3 covers 16 residues. The CDR3 reads CASSHSGAGPDNEQFF. The CDR3 DNA sequence: TGTGCCAGCAGTCACTCGGGGGCAGGGCCGGACAATGAGCAGTTCTTC.